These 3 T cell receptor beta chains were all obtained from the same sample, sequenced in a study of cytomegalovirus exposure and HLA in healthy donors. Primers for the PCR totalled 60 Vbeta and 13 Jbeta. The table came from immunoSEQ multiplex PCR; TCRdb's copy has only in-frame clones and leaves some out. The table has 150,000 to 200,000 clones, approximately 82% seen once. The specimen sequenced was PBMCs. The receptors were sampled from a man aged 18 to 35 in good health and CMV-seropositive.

The CDR3 sequence: CASSDRFEAFF. CDR3 DNA: TGTGCCAGCAGTGACAGGTTCGAAGCTTTCTTT. The J gene is TRBJ1-1, the V gene TRBV28; D possibly corresponds to TRBD1 (6 bases). This CDR3 is built from 11 residues. V was clipped by 5 bases and J by 8 bases, with 9 bases between them. From germline, CDR1 is MDHEN and CDR2 SYDVKM.

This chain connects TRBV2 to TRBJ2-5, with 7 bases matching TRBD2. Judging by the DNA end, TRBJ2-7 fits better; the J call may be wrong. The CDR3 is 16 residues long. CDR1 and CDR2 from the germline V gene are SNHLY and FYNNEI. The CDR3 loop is CASSEGPSGMSYEQYF. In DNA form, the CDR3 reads TGTGCCAGCAGTGAGGGGCCCAGCGGGATGAGCTACGAGCAGTACTTC.

CDR3 nucleotide sequence: TGTGCCAGCATTCGCGGGGGCTCCTACACAGATACGCAGTATTTT. Translation gives CASIRGGSYTDTQYF. The chain recombines TRBV2 with TRBJ2-3, with D possibly matching TRBD2 (7 bases). Trimming removed 7 bases at V and 2 bases at J, with 16 bases between. This CDR3 has 15 amino acids. CDR1 SNHLY and CDR2 FYNNEI come from the germline V gene.